This entry lists 6 T cell receptor beta chains sequenced from one sample in a study of vaccination and CD4 T cells after COVID-19. Which antigens these TCRs recognize remains unknown. The Oncomine TCR Beta short-read assay generated sequence data from the DNA of cultured CD4+ T cells. TCRdb analysed the PCR reads with MiXCR anew, one entry per CDR3 protein. Of 10,000 to 12,000 distinct CDR3 sequences in the sample, roughly 30% were seen once. Treatment in this sample: approximately nine-day PBMC culture with coronavirus spike peptide pools or control peptides (ViraFEST assay). Sequencing used CD4+ T cells from blood, cultured in vitro. These receptors were collected from a human donor who had recovered from COVID-19.

This chain links TRBV28 with TRBJ2-7; D is possibly TRBD1 (7 bases). The CDR3 is 13 amino acids. Germline V CDR1 and CDR2: MDHEN, SYDVKM. V was cut by 5 bases and J by 2 bases, with 10 bases left in between. This CDR3 reads CASSAGGTYEQYF. DNA of the CDR3: TGTGCCAGCAGTGCAGGGGGGACCTACGAGCAGTACTTC.

In this sample, this clonotype turned up a few times. The chain joins TRBV27 to TRBJ1-1; D perhaps matches TRBD1 (6 bases). The germline gives CDR1 MNHEY, CDR2 SMNVEV (reference sequence). With 8 bases removed from V and 5 bases from J, the gap between germline ends came to 15 bases. CDR3 length: 13 residues. The CDR3 region is CASGVGGPTEAFF. CDR3 coding DNA: TGTGCCAGCGGGGTTGGGGGGCCGACTGAAGCTTTCTTT.

With respect to this clonotype: A much larger clone lies a single base off, so this may be a read error. V gene TRBV5-4 combines with J gene TRBJ2-5; no reliable D call. Germline lookup yields CDR1 SGHNT and CDR2 YYREEE (reference sequence). The length of the CDR3 is 15 residues. The CDR3 coding sequence is TGTGCCGCAAGTAGGGCCCCCGGCCCCCAAGGGACCCAGTACTTC. It is translated as CAASRAPGPQGTQYF.

This clonotype was recorded a few times. The genes are TRBV3-1 and TRBJ1-2; D not certain. V was pared by 1 base and J by 8 bases, with 8 bases between. Germline lookup yields CDR1 LGHDT and CDR2 YNNKEL (reference sequence). CDR3 length: 12 residues. CDR3 protein: CASSQVGEGYTF. CDR3 nucleotide sequence: TGTGCCAGCAGCCAAGTGGGTGAAGGCTACACCTTC.

The table lists this clonotype with a few counts. Here the CDR3 DNA reads TGTGCCAGCAGCTTAGGGGCAGAAGAGACCCAGTACTTC. This codes for CASSLGAEETQYF. The rearrangement links TRBV7-8 to TRBJ2-5; D gene unclear. Trimming pared 1 base from V and 3 bases from J, leaving 6 bases between. In germline, CDR1 is SGHVS, CDR2 FQNEAQ. This CDR3 region has 13 residues.

The chain joins TRBV6-1 to TRBJ2-5, with D perhaps TRBD1 (6 bases). The germline V and J ends were trimmed by 6 bases and 2 bases, with 13 bases remaining between them. This CDR3 contains 14 residues. The germline gives CDR1 MNHNS, CDR2 SASEGT. Here the CDR3 reads CASRGRGWQETQYF. As DNA, the CDR3 is TGTGCCAGCAGGGGAAGGGGGTGGCAAGAGACCCAGTACTTC.